The sequence of this T cell receptor beta chain was determined in a study of shared clonotypes between healthy human individuals. Deep was the level used in running the assay. The data were produced by immunoSEQ multiplex PCR, yet TCRdb's version contains in-frame clones alone and is incomplete. The data hold 300,000 to 350,000 clones, with 70% to 75% observed a single time. V lost 1 base to trimming and J lost 4 bases; unmatched junction nucleotides: 6. This CDR3 is 16 amino acids long. Germline V gene lookup returns CDR1 SSHAT and CDR2 FNYEAQ (reference sequence). The chain uses TRBV7-7 and TRBJ2-3; 9 bases map to TRBD2. The source of this sequence is a young man in good health. The sequenced material came from memory CD4+ T cells sorted from blood. Subset noted: CD45RA-negative fraction. CDR3 sequence reads: CASSLGIAGAADTQYF. In DNA, the CDR3 is TGTGCCAGCAGCTTAGGAATAGCGGGAGCGGCAGATACGCAGTATTTT. The full variable domain, rest sourced from reference TRBV7-7 and TRBJ2-3, is GAGVSQSPRYKVTKRGQDVTLRCDPISSHATLYWYQQALGQGPEFLTYFNYEAQPDKSGLPSDRFSAERPEGSISTLTIQRTEQRDSAMYRCASSLGIAGAADTQYFGPGTRLTVL.